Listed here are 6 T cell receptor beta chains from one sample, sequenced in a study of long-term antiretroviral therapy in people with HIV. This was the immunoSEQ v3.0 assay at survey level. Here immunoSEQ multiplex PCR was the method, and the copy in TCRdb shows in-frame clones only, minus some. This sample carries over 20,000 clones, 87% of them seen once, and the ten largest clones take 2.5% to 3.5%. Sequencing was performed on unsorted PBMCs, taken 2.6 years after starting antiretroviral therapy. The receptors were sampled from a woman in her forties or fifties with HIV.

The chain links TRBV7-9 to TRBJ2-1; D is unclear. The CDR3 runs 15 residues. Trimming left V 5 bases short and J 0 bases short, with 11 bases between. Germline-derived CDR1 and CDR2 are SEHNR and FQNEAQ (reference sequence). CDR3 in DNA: TGTGCCAGCAGCCCGACGGAGAGCTCCTACAATGAGCAGTTCTTC. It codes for CASSPTESSYNEQFF.

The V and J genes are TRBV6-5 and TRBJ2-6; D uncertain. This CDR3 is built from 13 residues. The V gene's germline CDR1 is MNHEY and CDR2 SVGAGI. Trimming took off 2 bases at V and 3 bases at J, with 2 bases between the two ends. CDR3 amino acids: CASSYSGANVLTF. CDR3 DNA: TGTGCCAGCAGTTACAGTGGGGCCAACGTCCTGACTTTC.

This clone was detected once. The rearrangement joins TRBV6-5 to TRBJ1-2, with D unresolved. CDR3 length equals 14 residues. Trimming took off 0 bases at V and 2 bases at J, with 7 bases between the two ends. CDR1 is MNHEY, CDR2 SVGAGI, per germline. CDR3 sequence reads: CASSYSKRNYGYTF. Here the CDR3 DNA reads TGTGCCAGCAGTTACTCGAAGAGGAACTATGGCTACACCTTC.

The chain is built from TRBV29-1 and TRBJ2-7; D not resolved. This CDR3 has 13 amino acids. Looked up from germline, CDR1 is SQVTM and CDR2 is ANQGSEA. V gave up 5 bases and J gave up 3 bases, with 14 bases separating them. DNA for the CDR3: TGCAGCGTTCATACCGCGGCTCACTACGAGCAGTACTTC. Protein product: CSVHTAAHYEQYF.

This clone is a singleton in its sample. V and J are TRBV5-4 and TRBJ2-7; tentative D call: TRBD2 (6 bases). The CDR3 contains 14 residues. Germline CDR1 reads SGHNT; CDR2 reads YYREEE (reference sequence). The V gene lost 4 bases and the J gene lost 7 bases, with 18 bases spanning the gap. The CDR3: CASSMTRDFGEQYF. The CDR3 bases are TGTGCCAGCAGCATGACCCGGGACTTTGGTGAGCAGTACTTC.

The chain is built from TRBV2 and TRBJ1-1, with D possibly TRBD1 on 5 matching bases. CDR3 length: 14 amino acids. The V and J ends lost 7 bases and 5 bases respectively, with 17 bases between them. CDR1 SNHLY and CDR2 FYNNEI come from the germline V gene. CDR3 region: CASNAQGLATEAFF. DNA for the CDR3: TGTGCCAGCAACGCCCAGGGATTGGCGACTGAAGCTTTCTTT.